Listed here are 29 T cell receptor beta chains from one sample, sequenced in a study of blood T cell repertoires in COVID-19 (dated by TCRdb to the early 2020s). The library was produced with the immunoSEQ multiplex PCR assay. The immuneACCESS repertoire file appears here via TCRdb, limited to in-frame rearrangements. These files lack a portion of the clones; in checked studies, under half of the deficit traces to unresolved V genes, and the cause of the others is not known. In all, the sample holds more than 95,000 clones, and 86% of those were seen once. The ten top clones hold approximately 12% of the sample. The sample was peripheral blood. These receptors all come from a woman aged 60 to 75 in a cohort sampled during active or convalescent COVID-19.

The chain carries TRBV10-1 and TRBJ2-3; weak D call: TRBD2 (5 bases). CDR3 size: 15 residues. The germline gives CDR1 WNHNN, CDR2 SYGVQD (reference sequence). Trimming took 1 base from V and 3 from J, leaving 11 bases between them. The CDR3: CASSEFGLGTDTQYF. Here the CDR3 DNA reads TGCGCCAGCAGTGAGTTCGGACTTGGTACAGATACGCAGTATTTT.

The chain is built from TRBV7-3 and TRBJ2-2; tentative D call: TRBD2 (6 bases). CDR1 and CDR2 from the germline V gene are SGHTA and FQGTGA. V was clipped by 3 bases and J by 6 bases, with 14 bases between them. CDR3 size: 15 residues. DNA for the CDR3: TGTGCCAGCAGCTTTACAGGCCCGGGGGCCGGGGAGCTGTTTTTT. Protein product: CASSFTGPGAGELFF.

This clone occurred once. The rearrangement links TRBV28 to TRBJ2-6, with 7 bases lining up with TRBD1. Looked up from germline, CDR1 is MDHEN and CDR2 is SYDVKM. This CDR3 has 15 amino acids. V shed 5 bases, J shed 2 bases, and the junction held 3 bases outside the gene matches. CDR3 loop: CASSTTGAGANVLTF. The CDR3 nucleotides are TGTGCCAGCAGTACTACAGGGGCTGGGGCCAACGTCCTGACTTTC.

The chain joins TRBV5-6 to TRBJ1-5; D is possibly TRBD1 (5 bases). Per germline, CDR1 SGHDT and CDR2 YYEEEE. There are 15 residues in the CDR3. Trimming pared 4 bases from V and 5 bases from J, leaving 16 bases between. The CDR3 sequence is CASSPRGSADQPQHF. Written as DNA, the CDR3 is TGTGCCAGCAGCCCACGGGGGTCAGCTGATCAGCCCCAGCATTTT.

This CDR3 is CASSGERDHYNEQFF. For the CDR3, the DNA is TGCGCCAGCAGTGGGGAGCGGGACCACTACAATGAGCAGTTCTTC. V and J are TRBV10-1 and TRBJ2-1, with 7 bases aligning to TRBD2. Per the germline V gene, CDR1 is WNHNN and CDR2 is SYGVQD (reference sequence). The CDR3 has 15 amino acids. The trim removed 4 bases at V and 3 bases at J, leaving 6 bases unmatched.

In this sample, this clone turned up once. The chain joins TRBV2 to TRBJ1-1; TRBD1 agrees at 10 bases. This CDR3 is built from 14 residues. Germline assignment: CDR1 SNHLY and CDR2 FYNNEI. With 5 bases clipped from V and 4 bases from J, the junction kept 4 bases outside the gene matches. The CDR3 coding sequence is TGTGCCAGCAGTTACGGACAGGGGGGCACTGAAGCTTTCTTT. Its translation is CASSYGQGGTEAFF.

The chain combines TRBV11-2 with TRBJ2-4; TRBD2 agrees at 8 bases. This CDR3 comprises 14 residues. With V trimmed by 0 bases and J by 9 bases, 4 bases remained unmatched. The germline gives CDR1 SGHAT, CDR2 FQNNGV. The CDR3 sequence is CASSLEAGVTIQYF. The CDR3 DNA reads TGTGCCAGCAGCTTAGAAGCGGGGGTGACCATTCAGTACTTC.

CDR3 region: CASSQVTGVDQPQHF. The CDR3 DNA sequence: TGTGCCAGCAGCCAAGTTACAGGGGTCGATCAGCCCCAGCATTTT. This chain joins TRBV4-2 and TRBJ1-5; 7 bases fit TRBD1. The CDR3 is made up of 15 amino acids. V trimming: 1 base; J trimming: 5 bases; junction bases outside the gene matches: 5. Germline lookup yields CDR1 LGHNA and CDR2 YNFKEQ.

The chain uses TRBV10-3 and TRBJ1-3; no definite D call. From germline, CDR1 is ENHRY and CDR2 SYGVKD. Trimming left V 7 bases short and J 0 bases short, with 10 bases between. The CDR3 runs 14 residues. The CDR3 sequence: CAITGFLSGNTIYF. The DNA of the CDR3 is TGTGCCATCACGGGGTTCCTCTCTGGAAACACCATATATTTT.

The CDR3 protein is CSAGQAYGYTF. For the CDR3, the DNA is TGCAGTGCTGGACAGGCGTATGGCTACACCTTC. V and J are TRBV20-1 and TRBJ1-2, with TRBD1 matching over 7 bases. Germline V gene sequence: CDR1 DFQATT, CDR2 SNEGSKA (reference sequence). The CDR3 length is 11 residues. Unmatched junction bases numbered 2, after V lost 5 bases and J lost 5 bases.

The CDR3 loop reads CASRLTGVGETQYF. The CDR3, as DNA: TGCGCCAGCAGGCTCACAGGGGTTGGAGAGACCCAGTACTTC. The chain links TRBV5-1 to TRBJ2-5; 7 nucleotides line up with TRBD1. The CDR3 sequence is 14 residues long. V lost 5 bases to trimming and J lost 4 bases; unmatched junction nucleotides: 8. CDR1 SGHRS and CDR2 YFSETQ come from the germline V gene. Drawing the rest from reference TRBV5-1 and TRBJ2-5, the complete variable domain is KAGVTQTPRYLIKTRGQQVTLSCSPISGHRSVSWYQQTPGQGLQFLFEYFSETQRNKGNFPGRFSGRQFSNSRSEMNVSTLELGDSALYLCASRLTGVGETQYFGPGTRLLVL.

This clone has a single count. The chain employs TRBV5-4 and TRBJ2-1, with a weak D call TRBD2 (6 bases). The V end lost 5 bases, the J end lost 0 bases, and 12 bases lay between the germline ends. The germline V gene has CDR1 SGHNT and CDR2 YYREEE (reference sequence). This CDR3 has 15 residues. The CDR3 DNA reads as TGTGCCAGCAGTCGACAGACTAGCTCCTACAATGAGCAGTTCTTC. Its translation: CASSRQTSSYNEQFF.

V is TRBV5-4 and J is TRBJ2-7; 11 bases are shared with TRBD2. The V gene end was trimmed by 3 bases and the J gene end by 0 bases; junction bases not matched to a gene: 5. CDR1 is SGHNT, CDR2 YYREEE, per germline (reference sequence). The CDR3 extends over 16 amino acids. CDR3: CASSSGLAVSSYEQYF. In nucleotides, the CDR3 is TGTGCCAGCAGCTCGGGACTAGCGGTTAGCTCCTACGAGCAGTACTTC.

The count of this clone is one. The chain uses TRBV7-6 and TRBJ2-2; TRBD2 matches 12 bases. The CDR3 runs to 16 residues. The germline V gene has CDR1 SGHVS and CDR2 FNYEAQ. V was pared by 5 bases and J by 6 bases, with 7 bases of the junction left unmatched. The CDR3 region has the DNA TGTGCCAGCAGCGCGCGACTAGCGGGGGCCTCCGGGGAGCTGTTTTTT. It specifies CASSARLAGASGELFF.

In its sample, this clone was seen once. V is TRBV10-3 and J is TRBJ1-5, with D perhaps matching TRBD1 (6 bases). This CDR3 has 15 amino acids. With 3 bases removed from V and 7 bases from J, the gap between germline ends came to 16 bases. CDR1 and CDR2 from the germline V gene are ENHRY and SYGVKD. The CDR3, as DNA: TGTGCCATCAGTGATCTGGGGGCCTCCGGGCAGCCCCAGCATTTT. Its protein product is CAISDLGASGQPQHF.

The rearrangement links TRBV3-1 (or the pseudogene TRBV3-2) to TRBJ1-2; TRBD1 matches 7 bases. Trimming removed 4 bases from V and 0 bases from J; junction bases left unmatched: 20. Germline-derived CDR1 and CDR2 are LGHDT and YNNKEL (reference sequence). This CDR3 is built from 20 residues. The DNA for the CDR3 is TGTGCCAGCAGCCGGATGACGCCGACAGGGATCTCGGAAGCTAACTATGGCTACACCTTC. Translating gives CASSRMTPTGISEANYGYTF.

The CDR3 loop reads CASSQGGTGTRGNTIYF. CDR3 DNA: TGTGCCAGCAGCCAAGGGGGGACAGGGACGAGAGGAAACACCATATATTTT. V is TRBV28 and J is TRBJ1-3, with 9 bases aligning to TRBD1. Germline CDR1 is MDHEN and CDR2 is SYDVKM. There are 17 residues in the CDR3. The V segment lost 6 bases and the J segment 4 bases; nucleotides outside the gene matches: 13.

The chain links TRBV27 to TRBJ2-1, with 10 bases fitting TRBD2. Germline V gene data show CDR1 as MNHEY and CDR2 as SMNVEV (reference sequence). CDR3 length: 15 amino acids. The trim removed 2 bases at V and 8 bases at J, leaving 6 bases unmatched. The CDR3: CASSLLAGVSDEQFF. The DNA for the CDR3 is TGTGCCAGCAGTTTACTAGCGGGAGTTAGTGATGAGCAGTTCTTC.

V and J are TRBV24-1 and TRBJ2-1; TRBD2 matches at 7 bases. The germline V gene encodes CDR1 KGHDR and CDR2 SFDVKD. The junction had 6 bases not matched to a gene; V was cut back by 5 bases and J by 0 bases. The CDR3 spans 16 residues. CDR3 DNA sequence: TGTGCCACCAGTGGAGTAGCGGGCGACTCCTACAATGAGCAGTTCTTC. Its protein product is CATSGVAGDSYNEQFF.

CDR3 sequence (DNA): TGTGCCAGCAGTTTAGACGGGAACACTGAAGCTTTCTTT. The encoded protein is CASSLDGNTEAFF. The chain carries TRBV12-3 or TRBV12-4 and TRBJ1-1; D is uncertain. V was cut by 1 base and J by 1 base, with 4 bases left in between. This CDR3 is built from 13 residues.

This sequence joins TRBV25-1 and TRBJ1-2, with a possible D match to TRBD1 (5 bases). The V and J ends lost 2 bases and 6 bases respectively, with 13 bases between them. CDR3 length: 14 residues. Germline V gene data show CDR1 as MGHDK and CDR2 as SYGVNS. CDR3: CASSEQGRNNGYTF. The CDR3 DNA is TGTGCCAGCAGTGAACAGGGCCGCAATAATGGCTACACCTTC.

The chain has TRBV24-1 and TRBJ2-1, with D possibly being TRBD1 (5 bases). The CDR3 is 14 residues long. Deletions cut 3 bases from V and 7 bases from J, with 12 bases between. CDR1 is KGHDR and CDR2 is SFDVKD in the germline V gene. The CDR3 DNA reads TGTGCCACCAGTGATCTGGGGCAGGTAAATGAGCAGTTCTTC. This sequence encodes CATSDLGQVNEQFF.

The chain combines TRBV7-2 with TRBJ2-3, with D unclear. The germline gives CDR1 SGHTA, CDR2 FQGNSA. The CDR3 loop spans 12 amino acids. The ends were cut back, 1 base at V and 5 bases at J, with 4 bases in the middle. The CDR3 coding sequence is TGTGCCAGCAGCTTAGAACTAGATACGCAGTATTTT. Protein sequence: CASSLELDTQYF.

The J gene is TRBJ2-1, the V gene TRBV5-1; maybe TRBD2 (5 bases). The CDR3 has 13 residues. Germline values: CDR1 SGHRS, CDR2 YFSETQ. Trimming took 5 bases from V and 8 from J, leaving 14 bases between them. CDR3 DNA sequence: TGCGCCAGCAGAAAGGGCATGGGAGATGAGCAGTTCTTC. It encodes CASRKGMGDEQFF. The whole variable domain, remainder taken from reference TRBV5-1 and TRBJ2-1, is KAGVTQTPRYLIKTRGQQVTLSCSPISGHRSVSWYQQTPGQGLQFLFEYFSETQRNKGNFPGRFSGRQFSNSRSEMNVSTLELGDSALYLCASRKGMGDEQFFGPGTRLTVL.

The chain carries TRBV30 and TRBJ1-4; D might be TRBD1 (5 bases). V lost 5 bases to trimming and J lost 5 bases, with 15 bases between them. The CDR3 contains 14 residues. Germline CDR1 GTSNPN, CDR2 SVGIG (reference sequence). DNA for the CDR3: TGTGCCTGGGCCGGGGGAGTAGAAAATGAAAAACTGTTTTTT. Its translation: CAWAGGVENEKLFF.

The chain combines TRBV5-6 with TRBJ1-1, with TRBD1 as a possible D gene (5 bases). V lost 6 bases and J lost 7, with 16 bases in between. Germline loops: CDR1 SGHDT, CDR2 YYEEEE. This CDR3 has 13 residues. CDR3 in amino acids: CASTSPAGREAFF. The CDR3 bases are TGTGCCAGCACCTCCCCTGCGGGGCGTGAAGCTTTCTTT.

J is TRBJ2-5 and V is TRBV4-1; D might be TRBD1 (6 bases). Per germline, CDR1 MGHRA and CDR2 YSYEKL. With 2 bases removed from V and 3 bases from J, the gap between germline ends came to 7 bases. CDR3 length: 13 residues. CDR3 coding DNA: TGCGCCAGCAGCCAAAGACAGGAAGAGACCCAGTACTTC. This codes for CASSQRQEETQYF.

V gene TRBV11-3 combines with J gene TRBJ2-1, with 11 positions matching TRBD2. With V trimmed by 5 bases and J by 9 bases, 9 bases remained unmatched. This CDR3 has 15 residues. Germline loops: CDR1 SGHNT, CDR2 YENEEA. The CDR3 DNA sequence: TGTGCCAGCAGCAGAAATAGCCTAGCGGGAGGTGAGCAGTTCTTC. This codes for CASSRNSLAGGEQFF.

CDR3 sequence reads: CASSLPIGPRDEQYF. The CDR3 DNA sequence: TGTGCCAGCAGCCTCCCAATCGGTCCGAGGGACGAGCAGTACTTC. The chain carries TRBV5-6 and TRBJ2-7, with TRBD2 as a possible D gene (5 bases). The CDR3 loop spans 15 amino acids. Trimming removed 4 bases at V and 5 bases at J, with 19 bases between. Germline V gives CDR1 SGHDT, CDR2 YYEEEE.